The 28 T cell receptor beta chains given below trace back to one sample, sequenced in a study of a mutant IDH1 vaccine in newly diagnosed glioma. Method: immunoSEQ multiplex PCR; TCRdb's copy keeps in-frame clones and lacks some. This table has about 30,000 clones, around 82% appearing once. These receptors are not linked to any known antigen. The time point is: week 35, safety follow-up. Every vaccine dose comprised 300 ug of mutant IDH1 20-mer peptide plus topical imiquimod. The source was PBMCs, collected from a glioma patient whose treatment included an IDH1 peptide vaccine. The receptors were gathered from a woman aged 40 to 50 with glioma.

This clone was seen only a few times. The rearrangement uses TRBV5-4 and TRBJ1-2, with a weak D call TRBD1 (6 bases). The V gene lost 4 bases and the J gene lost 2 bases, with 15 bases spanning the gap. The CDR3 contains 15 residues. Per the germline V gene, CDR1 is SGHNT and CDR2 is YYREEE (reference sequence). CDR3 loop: CASSIGQIINYGYTF. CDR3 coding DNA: TGTGCCAGCAGCATAGGACAGATTATCAACTATGGCTACACCTTC.

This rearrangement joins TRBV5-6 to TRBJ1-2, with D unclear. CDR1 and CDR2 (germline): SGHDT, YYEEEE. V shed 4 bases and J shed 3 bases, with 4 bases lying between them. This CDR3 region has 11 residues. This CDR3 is CASSGDYGYTF. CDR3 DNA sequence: TGTGCCAGCAGCGGGGACTATGGCTACACCTTC.

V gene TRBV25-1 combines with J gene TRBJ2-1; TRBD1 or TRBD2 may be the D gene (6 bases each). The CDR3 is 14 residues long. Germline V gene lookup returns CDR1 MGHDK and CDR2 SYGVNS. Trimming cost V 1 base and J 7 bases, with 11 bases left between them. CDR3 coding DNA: TGTGCCAGCAGTGAATTTACAGGGAGGAATGAGCAGTTCTTC. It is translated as CASSEFTGRNEQFF.

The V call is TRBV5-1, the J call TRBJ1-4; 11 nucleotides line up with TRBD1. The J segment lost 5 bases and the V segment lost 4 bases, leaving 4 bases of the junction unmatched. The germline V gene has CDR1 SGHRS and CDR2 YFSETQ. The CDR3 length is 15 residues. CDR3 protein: CASSPGTGGNEKLFF. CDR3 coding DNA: TGCGCCAGCAGCCCGGGGACAGGGGGAAATGAAAAACTGTTTTTT.

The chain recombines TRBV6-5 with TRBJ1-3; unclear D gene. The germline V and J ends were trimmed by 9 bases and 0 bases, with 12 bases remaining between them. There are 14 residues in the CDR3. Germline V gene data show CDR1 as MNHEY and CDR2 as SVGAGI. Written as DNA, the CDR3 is TGTGCCAGTTCCGCGCAGCTCTCTGGAAACACCATATATTTT. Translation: CASSAQLSGNTIYF.

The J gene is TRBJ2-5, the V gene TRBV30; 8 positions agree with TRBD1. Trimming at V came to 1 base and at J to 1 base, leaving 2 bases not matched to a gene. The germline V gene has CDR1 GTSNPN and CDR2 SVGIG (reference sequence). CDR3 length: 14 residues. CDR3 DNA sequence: TGTGCCTGGAGTGGACAGGGGACCCAAGAGACCCAGTACTTC. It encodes CAWSGQGTQETQYF.

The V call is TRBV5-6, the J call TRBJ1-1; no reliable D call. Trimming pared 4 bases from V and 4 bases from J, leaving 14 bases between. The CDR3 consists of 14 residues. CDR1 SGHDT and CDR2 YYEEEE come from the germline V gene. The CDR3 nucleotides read TGTGCCAGCAGCCTTCCCGGACGGGCCACTGAAGCTTTCTTT. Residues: CASSLPGRATEAFF.

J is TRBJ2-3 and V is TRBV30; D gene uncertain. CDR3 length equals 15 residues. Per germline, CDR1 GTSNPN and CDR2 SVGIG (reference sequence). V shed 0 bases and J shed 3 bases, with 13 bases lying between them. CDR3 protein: CAWSVAEFGTDTQYF. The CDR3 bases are TGTGCCTGGAGTGTAGCCGAGTTCGGGACAGATACGCAGTATTTT.

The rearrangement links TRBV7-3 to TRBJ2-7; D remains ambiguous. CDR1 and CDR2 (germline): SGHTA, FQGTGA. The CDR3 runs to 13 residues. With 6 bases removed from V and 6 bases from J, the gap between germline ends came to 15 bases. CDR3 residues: CASRNGGRSEQYF. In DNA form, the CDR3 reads TGTGCCAGCAGGAATGGCGGACGGAGCGAGCAGTACTTC.

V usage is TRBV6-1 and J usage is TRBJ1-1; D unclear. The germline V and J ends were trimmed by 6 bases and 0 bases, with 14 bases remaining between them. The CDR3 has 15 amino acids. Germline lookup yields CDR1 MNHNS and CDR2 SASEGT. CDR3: CASSARLGMNTEAFF. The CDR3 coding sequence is TGTGCCAGCAGCGCAAGACTCGGGATGAACACTGAAGCTTTCTTT.

The CDR3 DNA reads as TGCGCCAGCAGCCCGAACGGGGAAGTCGGGGAGCTGTTTTTT. As protein: CASSPNGEVGELFF. This rearrangement joins TRBV10-2 to TRBJ2-2; TRBD2 is a possible D gene (5 bases). The CDR3 spans 14 residues. Trimming removed 6 bases at V and 7 bases at J, with 15 bases between. Per the germline V gene, CDR1 is WSHSY and CDR2 is SAAADI.

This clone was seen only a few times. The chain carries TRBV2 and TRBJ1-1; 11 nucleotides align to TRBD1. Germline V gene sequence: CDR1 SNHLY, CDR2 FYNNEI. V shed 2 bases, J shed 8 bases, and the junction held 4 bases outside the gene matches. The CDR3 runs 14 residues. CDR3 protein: CASSEPDRGLEAFF. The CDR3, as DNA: TGTGCCAGCAGTGAACCGGACAGGGGGCTGGAAGCTTTCTTT.

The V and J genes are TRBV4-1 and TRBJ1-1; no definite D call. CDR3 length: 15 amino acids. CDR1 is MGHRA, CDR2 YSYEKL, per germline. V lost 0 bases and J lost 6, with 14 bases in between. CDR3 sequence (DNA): TGCGCCAGCAGCCAAGATCGGTCGGGAGATTCTGAAGCTTTCTTT. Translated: CASSQDRSGDSEAFF.

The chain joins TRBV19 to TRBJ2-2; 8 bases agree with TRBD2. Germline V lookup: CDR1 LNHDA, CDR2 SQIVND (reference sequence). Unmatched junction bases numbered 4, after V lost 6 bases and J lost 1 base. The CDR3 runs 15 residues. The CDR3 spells CASSSSGWNTGELFF. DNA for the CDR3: TGTGCCAGTAGCTCTAGCGGGTGGAACACCGGGGAGCTGTTTTTT.

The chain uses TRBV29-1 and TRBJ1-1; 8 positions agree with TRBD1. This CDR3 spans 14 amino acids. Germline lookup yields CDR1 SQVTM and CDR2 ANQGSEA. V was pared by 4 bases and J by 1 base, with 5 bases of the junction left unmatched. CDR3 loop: CSVAPTGENTEAFF. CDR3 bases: TGCAGCGTTGCCCCGACAGGGGAGAACACTGAAGCTTTCTTT. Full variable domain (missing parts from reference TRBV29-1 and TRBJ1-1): SAVISQKPSRDICQRGTSLTIQCQVDSQVTMMFWYRQQPGQSLTLIATANQGSEATYESGFVIDKFPISRPNLTFSTLTVSNMSPEDSSIYLCSVAPTGENTEAFFGQGTRLTVV.

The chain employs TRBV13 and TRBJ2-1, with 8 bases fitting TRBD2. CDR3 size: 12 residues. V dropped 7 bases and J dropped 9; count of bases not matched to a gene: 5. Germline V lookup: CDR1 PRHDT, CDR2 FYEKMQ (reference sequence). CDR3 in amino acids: CASTSGGGEQFF. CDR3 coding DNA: TGTGCCAGCACCAGCGGGGGAGGTGAGCAGTTCTTC.

CDR3 nucleotides: TGTGCCAGCAGCTTACTTCCAGATACGCAGTATTTT. This sequence encodes CASSLLPDTQYF. The J gene is TRBJ2-3, the V gene TRBV7-9; no clear D. V was cut by 2 bases and J by 4 bases, with 4 bases left in between. From germline, CDR1 is SEHNR and CDR2 FQNEAQ (reference sequence). The CDR3 has 12 amino acids.

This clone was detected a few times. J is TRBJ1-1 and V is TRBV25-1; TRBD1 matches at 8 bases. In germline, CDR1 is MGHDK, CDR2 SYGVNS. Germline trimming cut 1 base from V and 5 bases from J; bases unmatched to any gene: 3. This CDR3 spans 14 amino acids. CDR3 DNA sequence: TGTGCCAGCAGTGAATTACAGGGGGTGACTGAAGCTTTCTTT. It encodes CASSELQGVTEAFF.

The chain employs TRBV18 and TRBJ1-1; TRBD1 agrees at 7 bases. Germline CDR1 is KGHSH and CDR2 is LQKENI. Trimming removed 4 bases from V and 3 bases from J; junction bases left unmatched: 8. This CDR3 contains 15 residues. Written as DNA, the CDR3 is TGTGCCAGCTCACGTCGACAGGGCGTTTACACTGAAGCTTTCTTT. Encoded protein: CASSRRQGVYTEAFF. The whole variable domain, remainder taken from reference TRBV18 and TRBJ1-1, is NAGVMQNPRHLVRRRGQEARLRCSPMKGHSHVYWYRQLPEEGLKFMVYLQKENIIDESGMPKERFSAEFPKEGPSILRIQQVVRGDSAAYFCASSRRQGVYTEAFFGQGTRLTVV.

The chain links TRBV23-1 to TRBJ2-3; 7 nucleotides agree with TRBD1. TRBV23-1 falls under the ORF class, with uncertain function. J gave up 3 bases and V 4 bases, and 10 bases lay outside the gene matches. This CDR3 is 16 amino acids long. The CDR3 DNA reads TGCGCCAGCAGTCGCGCGACAGGGAGACGGACAGATACGCAGTATTTT. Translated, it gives CASSRATGRRTDTQYF.

The CDR3 is CASSERTSSGNTIYF. The CDR3 bases are TGCGCCAGCAGTGAACGTACTTCCTCTGGAAACACCATATATTTT. The chain links TRBV10-2 to TRBJ1-3; D is unresolved. V lost 3 bases, J lost 0 bases, and 9 bases lay in between. Germline assignment: CDR1 WSHSY and CDR2 SAAADI. The CDR3 loop spans 15 amino acids.

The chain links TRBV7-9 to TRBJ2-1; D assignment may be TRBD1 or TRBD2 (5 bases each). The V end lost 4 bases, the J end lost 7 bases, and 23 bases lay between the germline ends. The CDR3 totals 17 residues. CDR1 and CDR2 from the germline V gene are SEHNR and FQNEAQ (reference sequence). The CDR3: CASSSPGTGLIRNEQFF. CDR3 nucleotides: TGTGCCAGCAGCTCCCCTGGGACGGGGCTAATCAGGAATGAGCAGTTCTTC.

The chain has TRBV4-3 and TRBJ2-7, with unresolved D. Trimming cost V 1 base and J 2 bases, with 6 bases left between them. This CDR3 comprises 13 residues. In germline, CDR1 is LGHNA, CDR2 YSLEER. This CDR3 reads CASSQVIAYEQYF. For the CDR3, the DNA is TGCGCCAGCAGCCAAGTAATCGCCTACGAGCAGTACTTC.

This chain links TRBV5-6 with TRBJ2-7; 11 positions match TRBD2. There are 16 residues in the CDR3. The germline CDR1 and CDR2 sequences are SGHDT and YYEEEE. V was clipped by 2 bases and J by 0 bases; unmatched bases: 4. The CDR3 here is CASSFSSGGSSYEQYF. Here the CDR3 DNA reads TGTGCCAGCAGCTTCTCTAGCGGGGGGTCCTCCTACGAGCAGTACTTC. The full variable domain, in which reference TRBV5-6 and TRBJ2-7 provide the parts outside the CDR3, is DAGVTQSPTHLIKTRGQQVTLRCSPKSGHDTVSWYQQALGQGPQFIFQYYEEEERQRGNFPDRFSGHQFPNYSSELNVNALLLGDSALYLCASSFSSGGSSYEQYFGPGTRLTVT.

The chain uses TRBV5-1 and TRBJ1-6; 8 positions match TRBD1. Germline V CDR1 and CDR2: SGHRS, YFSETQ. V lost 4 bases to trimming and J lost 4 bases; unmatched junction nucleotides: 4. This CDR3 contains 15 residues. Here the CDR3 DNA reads TGCGCCAGCAGCCCTAGGACAGGGTATAATTCACCCCTCCACTTT. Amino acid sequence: CASSPRTGYNSPLHF.

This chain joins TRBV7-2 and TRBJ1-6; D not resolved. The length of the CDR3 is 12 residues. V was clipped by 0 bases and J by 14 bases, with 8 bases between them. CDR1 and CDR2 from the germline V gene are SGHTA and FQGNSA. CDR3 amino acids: CASSLADSSLHF. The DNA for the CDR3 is TGTGCCAGCAGCTTAGCGGACTCGTCCCTCCACTTT.

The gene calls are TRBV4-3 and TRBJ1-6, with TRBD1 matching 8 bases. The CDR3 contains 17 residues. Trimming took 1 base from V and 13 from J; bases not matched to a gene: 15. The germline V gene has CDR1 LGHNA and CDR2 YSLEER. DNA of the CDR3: TGCGCCAGCAGCCAAGGCGCCGTAGGACAGGGTGCCGCTCCCCTCCACTTT. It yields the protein CASSQGAVGQGAAPLHF.

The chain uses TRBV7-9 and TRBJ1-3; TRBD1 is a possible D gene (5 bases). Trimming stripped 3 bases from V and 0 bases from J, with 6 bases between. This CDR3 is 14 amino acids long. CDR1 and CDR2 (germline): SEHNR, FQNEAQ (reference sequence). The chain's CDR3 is CASSLTDSGNTIYF. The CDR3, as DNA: TGTGCCAGCAGCTTGACAGACTCTGGAAACACCATATATTTT.